A selection of T cell receptor beta chains follows, all from one sample in a study of blood T cell repertoires in COVID-19. TCRdb keeps only in-frame clones here, not all; method: immunoSEQ multiplex PCR. This sample has about 170,000 clones, with about 89% found just once. Sequencing was carried out using peripheral blood. These receptor sequences come from a man aged 65-85 years with acute or convalescent COVID-19. Both conserved end residues are part of each CDR3. Fields, in order: J gene, V gene, clone size, D gene, CDR3 protein, CDR3 DNA. The D gene is left open where the match is weak. Expanded clones get a size class; other rows say once, few or many, or leave the size out.

J gene: TRBJ2-1; V gene: TRBV11-3; clone size: NA; D gene: NA; CDR3 protein: CASSPFGTNEQFF; CDR3 DNA: TGTGCCAGCAGCCCCTTTGGCACCAATGAGCAGTTCTTC
J gene: TRBJ2-3; V gene: TRBV4-2; clone size: NA; D gene: TRBD2; CDR3 protein: CASSQDIVPPRASGTTDTQYF; CDR3 DNA: TGTGCCAGCAGCCAAGACATCGTGCCGCCGCGGGCTAGCGGGACCACAGATACGCAGTATTTT
J gene: TRBJ2-1; V gene: TRBV6-5; clone size: NA; D gene: NA; CDR3 protein: CASSWIWMSDNEQFF; CDR3 DNA: TGTGCCAGCAGCTGGATCTGGATGAGCGACAATGAGCAGTTCTTC
J gene: TRBJ2-7; V gene: TRBV5-6; clone size: NA; D gene: NA; CDR3 protein: CASSPGLDYEQYF; CDR3 DNA: TGTGCCAGCAGCCCCGGACTCGACTACGAGCAGTACTTC
J gene: TRBJ1-2; V gene: TRBV7-3; clone size: NA; D gene: NA; CDR3 protein: CASSQNPGFYGYTF; CDR3 DNA: TGTGCCAGCAGCCAAAACCCGGGATTCTATGGCTACACCTTC
J gene: TRBJ1-2; V gene: TRBV4-2; clone size: NA; D gene: TRBD1; CDR3 protein: CASSQTGTNYGYTF; CDR3 DNA: TGTGCCAGCAGCCAGACAGGGACCAACTATGGCTACACCTTC
J gene: TRBJ1-6; V gene: TRBV18; clone size: NA; D gene: TRBD1; CDR3 protein: CASSGQGQNSPLHF; CDR3 DNA: TGTGCCAGCTCAGGACAGGGACAAAATTCACCCCTCCACTTT
J gene: TRBJ2-5; V gene: TRBV20-1; clone size: NA; D gene: NA; CDR3 protein: CSASFRGTQYF; CDR3 DNA: TGCAGTGCTAGTTTCAGGGGGACCCAGTACTTC
J gene: TRBJ2-1; V gene: TRBV5-1; clone size: NA; D gene: NA; CDR3 protein: CASSQGGSRGEQFF; CDR3 DNA: TGCGCCAGCAGCCAAGGGGGTTCTAGGGGTGAGCAGTTCTTC
J gene: TRBJ1-2; V gene: TRBV6-1; clone size: NA; D gene: NA; CDR3 protein: CASSEGDPWGDGYTF; CDR3 DNA: TGTGCCAGCAGTGAAGGGGACCCATGGGGGGACGGCTACACCTTC
J gene: TRBJ1-2; V gene: TRBV3-1/TRBV3-2; clone size: NA; D gene: NA; CDR3 protein: CASSSPRDGYTF; CDR3 DNA: TGTGCCAGCAGCTCTCCGAGGGATGGCTACACCTTC
J gene: TRBJ2-1; V gene: TRBV7-3; clone size: NA; D gene: NA; CDR3 protein: CASSLRDGGNEQFF; CDR3 DNA: TGTGCCAGCAGCTTAAGGGACGGGGGCAATGAGCAGTTCTTC
J gene: TRBJ2-7; V gene: TRBV3-1/TRBV3-2; clone size: once; D gene: NA; CDR3 protein: CASSQGGDPNEQYF; CDR3 DNA: TGTGCCAGCAGCCAAGGGGGGGATCCCAACGAGCAGTACTTC
J gene: TRBJ2-7; V gene: TRBV28; clone size: NA; D gene: TRBD1; CDR3 protein: CASRQPGGAPYEQYF; CDR3 DNA: TGTGCCAGCAGACAGCCAGGGGGCGCACCCTACGAGCAGTACTTC
J gene: TRBJ2-1; V gene: TRBV27; clone size: NA; D gene: TRBD2; CDR3 protein: CASLGREAGEQFF; CDR3 DNA: TGTGCCAGCCTAGGGCGGGAGGCGGGTGAGCAGTTCTTC
J gene: TRBJ1-2; V gene: TRBV14; clone size: NA; D gene: NA; CDR3 protein: CASSQDFNQGLLNGYTF; CDR3 DNA: TGTGCCAGCAGCCAAGACTTTAACCAGGGTCTTCTCAATGGCTACACCTTC
J gene: TRBJ1-4; V gene: TRBV29-1; clone size: few; D gene: NA; CDR3 protein: CSAGATNEKLFF; CDR3 DNA: TGCAGCGCCGGGGCAACTAATGAAAAACTGTTTTTT
J gene: TRBJ2-1; V gene: TRBV10-2; clone size: NA; D gene: TRBD1; CDR3 protein: CASRGTGRREQFF; CDR3 DNA: TGCGCCAGCAGGGGGACAGGCCGTAGAGAGCAGTTCTTC
J gene: TRBJ1-5; V gene: TRBV19; clone size: NA; D gene: TRBD1; CDR3 protein: CASSTTHITLTGGQNQPQHF; CDR3 DNA: TGTGCCAGTAGTACAACGCATATCACCCTCACAGGGGGGCAGAATCAGCCCCAGCATTTT
J gene: TRBJ2-1; V gene: TRBV25-1; clone size: NA; D gene: NA; CDR3 protein: CASSEPGFSRNEQFF; CDR3 DNA: TGTGCCAGCAGTGAACCCGGTTTTAGTCGGAATGAGCAGTTCTTC
J gene: TRBJ2-7; V gene: TRBV3-1/TRBV3-2; clone size: NA; D gene: NA; CDR3 protein: CASSSPGREGNYEQYF; CDR3 DNA: TGTGCCAGCAGCTCCCCGGGGAGAGAGGGAAACTACGAGCAGTACTTC
J gene: TRBJ2-7; V gene: TRBV6-6; clone size: few; D gene: NA; CDR3 protein: CASSYSELEQYF; CDR3 DNA: TGTGCCAGCAGTTACTCAGAGCTCGAGCAGTACTTC
J gene: TRBJ1-2; V gene: TRBV28; clone size: NA; D gene: NA; CDR3 protein: CASRFTVAYGYTF; CDR3 DNA: TGTGCCAGCAGATTTACAGTCGCCTATGGCTACACCTTC
J gene: TRBJ1-4; V gene: TRBV5-1; clone size: NA; D gene: NA; CDR3 protein: CASSRVGGEKLFF; CDR3 DNA: TGCGCCAGCAGCAGGGTAGGGGGTGAAAAACTGTTTTTT
J gene: TRBJ2-1; V gene: TRBV5-4; clone size: once; D gene: TRBD2; CDR3 protein: CASGRGREGLAEQFF; CDR3 DNA: TGTGCCAGCGGACGGGGGCGGGAGGGCCTGGCTGAGCAGTTCTTC
J gene: TRBJ2-7; V gene: TRBV27; clone size: NA; D gene: TRBD2; CDR3 protein: CASSPLAGGPQDEQYF; CDR3 DNA: TGTGCCAGCAGTCCGCTAGCGGGAGGGCCCCAGGACGAGCAGTACTTC
J gene: TRBJ2-3; V gene: TRBV9; clone size: NA; D gene: TRBD2; CDR3 protein: CASSSSPLPAGGNTDTQYF; CDR3 DNA: TGTGCCAGCAGCTCTAGTCCCTTACCAGCGGGAGGTAACACAGATACGCAGTATTTT
J gene: TRBJ1-4; V gene: TRBV4-2; clone size: once; D gene: NA; CDR3 protein: CASSQERAGAEKLFF; CDR3 DNA: TGTGCCAGCAGCCAAGAGAGGGCGGGGGCAGAAAAACTGTTTTTT
J gene: TRBJ2-7; V gene: TRBV29-1; clone size: NA; D gene: NA; CDR3 protein: CSVRQPSQGREQYF; CDR3 DNA: TGCAGCGTCCGGCAACCTAGCCAAGGACGCGAGCAGTACTTC
J gene: TRBJ1-6; V gene: TRBV7-8; clone size: NA; D gene: NA; CDR3 protein: CASSSLNSPLHF; CDR3 DNA: TGTGCCAGCAGCTCCCTTAATTCACCCCTCCACTTT
J gene: TRBJ2-1; V gene: TRBV7-2; clone size: NA; D gene: NA; CDR3 protein: CASSLFWVAVNNEQFF; CDR3 DNA: TGTGCCAGCAGCTTATTTTGGGTAGCGGTAAACAATGAGCAGTTCTTC
J gene: TRBJ2-7; V gene: TRBV27; clone size: NA; D gene: NA; CDR3 protein: CASSTGTATAGVNYEQYF; CDR3 DNA: TGTGCCAGCAGTACCGGGACAGCGACAGCGGGAGTCAACTACGAGCAGTACTTC
J gene: TRBJ2-3; V gene: TRBV9; clone size: NA; D gene: TRBD2; CDR3 protein: CASSVGASGGSDTQYF; CDR3 DNA: TGTGCCAGCAGCGTAGGGGCTAGCGGGGGTTCAGATACGCAGTATTTT
J gene: TRBJ2-5; V gene: TRBV5-1; clone size: NA; D gene: TRBD2; CDR3 protein: CASSLSGRALETQYF; CDR3 DNA: TGCGCCAGCAGCTTGTCCGGGAGGGCCTTGGAGACCCAGTACTTC
J gene: TRBJ1-5; V gene: TRBV27; clone size: NA; D gene: TRBD1; CDR3 protein: CASSRGQGSNQPQHF; CDR3 DNA: TGTGCCAGCAGCCGGGGACAGGGTAGCAATCAGCCCCAGCATTTT
J gene: TRBJ1-1; V gene: TRBV18; clone size: NA; D gene: NA; CDR3 protein: CASSPQNTNTEAFF; CDR3 DNA: TGTGCCAGCTCACCACAGAACACGAACACTGAAGCTTTCTTT
J gene: TRBJ2-3; V gene: TRBV6-2/TRBV6-3; clone size: NA; D gene: NA; CDR3 protein: CASSYPAGAGDTQYF; CDR3 DNA: TGTGCCAGCAGTTACCCGGCGGGGGCGGGGGATACGCAGTATTTT
J gene: TRBJ1-6; V gene: TRBV5-4; clone size: NA; D gene: NA; CDR3 protein: CASSTYRDYNSPLHF; CDR3 DNA: TGTGCCAGCAGCACCTACAGGGATTATAATTCACCCCTCCACTTT
J gene: TRBJ1-2; V gene: TRBV7-2; clone size: NA; D gene: TRBD1; CDR3 protein: CASSADRGYGYTF; CDR3 DNA: TGTGCCAGCAGCGCCGACAGGGGATATGGCTACACCTTC
J gene: TRBJ2-1; V gene: TRBV14; clone size: NA; D gene: NA; CDR3 protein: CASSQVRWERIIYNEQFF; CDR3 DNA: TGTGCCAGCAGCCAAGTACGCTGGGAGCGAATTATTTACAATGAGCAGTTCTTC
J gene: TRBJ1-1; V gene: TRBV11-2; clone size: NA; D gene: TRBD1; CDR3 protein: CASSLDSGTGLNTEAFF; CDR3 DNA: TGTGCCAGCAGCTTAGACTCCGGGACAGGACTGAACACTGAAGCTTTCTTT
J gene: TRBJ1-6; V gene: TRBV28; clone size: few; D gene: TRBD1; CDR3 protein: CASKTMDRGSYNSPLHF; CDR3 DNA: TGTGCCAGCAAAACTATGGACAGGGGCTCCTATAATTCACCCCTCCACTTT
J gene: TRBJ2-1; V gene: TRBV4-3; clone size: few; D gene: TRBD1; CDR3 protein: CASSQEGTGGYNEQFF; CDR3 DNA: TGCGCCAGCAGCCAGGAGGGGACAGGGGGTTACAATGAGCAGTTCTTC
J gene: TRBJ2-5; V gene: TRBV7-7; clone size: many; D gene: TRBD1; CDR3 protein: CASSTGTGGWETQYF; CDR3 DNA: TGTGCCAGCAGCACCGGGACAGGGGGCTGGGAGACCCAGTACTTC
J gene: TRBJ2-5; V gene: TRBV7-9; clone size: NA; D gene: TRBD2; CDR3 protein: CASSHPYGGEETQYF; CDR3 DNA: TGTGCCAGCAGTCACCCCTATGGGGGGGAGGAGACCCAGTACTTC
J gene: TRBJ2-7; V gene: TRBV10-1; clone size: NA; D gene: TRBD2; CDR3 protein: CASTGGYISYEQYF; CDR3 DNA: TGCGCCAGCACGGGGGGATACATCTCCTACGAGCAGTACTTC